This T cell receptor beta chain originates from a study of T cell responses to AZD1222 COVID-19 vaccine. General study findings and limits: Epitopes outside B.1.351 and B.1.1.7 mutated regions reportedly drew nearly half of spike TCRs. Scientists sampled the repertoires only once the peak T cell response had passed. Possibly, clonal diversity was underestimated; donors were largely white British and included more females.

Pooling was applied to second doses at about 4 or about 12 weeks. Regarding this clone: Its antigen remains unknown.

Using immunoSEQ multiplex PCR, the repertoire was profiled, and TCRdb retains in-frame clones only, with some absent. The sample contains approximately 100,000 clones, around 87% of which appear only once. Germline V lookup: CDR1 SGHKS, CDR2 YYEKEE (reference sequence). CDR3 length: 13 residues. Trimming pared 0 bases from V and 15 bases from J, leaving 16 bases between. J is TRBJ2-1 and V is TRBV5-5; weak D call: TRBD1 (6 bases). This TCR came from an adult who received the AZD1222 COVID-19 vaccine. The material sequenced was peripheral blood, taken 28 days after the second AZD1222 dose. The CDR3 region has the DNA TGTGCCAGCAGCTTGGACAGGGTGGTCCCGGGGTTCTTC. This translates into CASSLDRVVPGFF.